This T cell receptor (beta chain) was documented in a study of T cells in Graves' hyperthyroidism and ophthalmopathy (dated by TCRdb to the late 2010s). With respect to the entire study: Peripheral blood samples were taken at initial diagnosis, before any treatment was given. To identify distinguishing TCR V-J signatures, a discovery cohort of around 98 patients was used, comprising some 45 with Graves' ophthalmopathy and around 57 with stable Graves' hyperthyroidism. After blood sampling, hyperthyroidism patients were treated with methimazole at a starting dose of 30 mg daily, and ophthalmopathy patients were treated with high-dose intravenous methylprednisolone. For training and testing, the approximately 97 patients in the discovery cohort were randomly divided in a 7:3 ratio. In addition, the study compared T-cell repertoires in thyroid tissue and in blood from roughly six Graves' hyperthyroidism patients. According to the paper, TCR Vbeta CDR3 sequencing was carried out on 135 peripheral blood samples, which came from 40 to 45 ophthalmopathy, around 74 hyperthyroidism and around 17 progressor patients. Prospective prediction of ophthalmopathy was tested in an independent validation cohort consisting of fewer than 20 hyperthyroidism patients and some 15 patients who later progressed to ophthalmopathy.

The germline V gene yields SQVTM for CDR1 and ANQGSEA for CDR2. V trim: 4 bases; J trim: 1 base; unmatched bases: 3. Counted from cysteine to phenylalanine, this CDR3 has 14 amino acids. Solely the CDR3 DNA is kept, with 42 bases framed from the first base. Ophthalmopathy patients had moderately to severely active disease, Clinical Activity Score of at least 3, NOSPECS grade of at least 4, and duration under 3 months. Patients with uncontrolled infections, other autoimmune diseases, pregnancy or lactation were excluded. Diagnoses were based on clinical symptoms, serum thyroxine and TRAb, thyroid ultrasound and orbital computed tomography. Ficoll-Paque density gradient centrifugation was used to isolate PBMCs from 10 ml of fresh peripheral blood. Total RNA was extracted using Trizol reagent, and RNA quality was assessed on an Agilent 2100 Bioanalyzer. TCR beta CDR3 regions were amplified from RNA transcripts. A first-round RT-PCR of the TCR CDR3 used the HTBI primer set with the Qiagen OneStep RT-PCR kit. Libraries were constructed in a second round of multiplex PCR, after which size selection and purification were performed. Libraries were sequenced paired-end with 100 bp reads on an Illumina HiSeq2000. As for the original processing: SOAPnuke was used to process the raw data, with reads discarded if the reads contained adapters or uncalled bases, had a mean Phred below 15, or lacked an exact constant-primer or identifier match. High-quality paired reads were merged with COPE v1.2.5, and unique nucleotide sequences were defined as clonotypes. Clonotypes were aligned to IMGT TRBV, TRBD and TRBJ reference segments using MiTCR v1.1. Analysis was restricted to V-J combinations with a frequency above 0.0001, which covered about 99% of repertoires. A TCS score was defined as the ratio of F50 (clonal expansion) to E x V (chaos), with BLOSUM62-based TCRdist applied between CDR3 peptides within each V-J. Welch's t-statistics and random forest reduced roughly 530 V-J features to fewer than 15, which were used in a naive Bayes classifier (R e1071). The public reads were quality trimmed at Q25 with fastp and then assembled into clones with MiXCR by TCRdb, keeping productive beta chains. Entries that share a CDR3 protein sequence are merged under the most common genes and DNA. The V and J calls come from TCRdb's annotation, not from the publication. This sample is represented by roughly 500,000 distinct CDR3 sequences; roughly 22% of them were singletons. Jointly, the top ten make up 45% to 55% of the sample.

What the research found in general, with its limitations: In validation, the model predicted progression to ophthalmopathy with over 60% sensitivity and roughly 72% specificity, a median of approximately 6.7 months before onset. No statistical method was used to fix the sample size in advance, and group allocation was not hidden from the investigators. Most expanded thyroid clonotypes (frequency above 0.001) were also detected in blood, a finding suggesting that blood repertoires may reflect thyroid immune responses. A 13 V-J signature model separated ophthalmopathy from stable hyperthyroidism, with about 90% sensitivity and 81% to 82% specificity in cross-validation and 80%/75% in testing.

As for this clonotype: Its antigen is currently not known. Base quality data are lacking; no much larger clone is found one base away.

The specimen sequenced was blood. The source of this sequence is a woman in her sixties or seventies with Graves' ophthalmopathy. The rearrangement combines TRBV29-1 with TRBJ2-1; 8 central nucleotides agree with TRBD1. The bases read TGCAGCGTTGGACAGGGGATGTCCTACAATGAGCAGTTCTTC. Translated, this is CSVGQGMSYNEQFF.